This entry lists 27 T cell receptor beta chains sequenced from one sample in a study of T cells in Graves' hyperthyroidism and ophthalmopathy. Amplified TCR beta CDR3 regions derived from RNA transcripts. TCR CDR3 underwent first-round RT-PCR with the HTBI primer set. TCRdb re-analysed the multiplex PCR reads in MiXCR, keeping a single row per CDR3 protein. The table shows some 600,000 distinct CDR3 sequences, with over 11% occurring only once. Sequencing input: blood. These receptors were obtained from a woman in her twenties or thirties with Graves' hyperthyroidism that later progressed to Graves' ophthalmopathy.

This clonotype was seen ten or more times. J is TRBJ2-7 and V is TRBV2; TRBD2 matches at 10 bases. V gave up 3 bases and J gave up 5 bases; unmatched junction bases: 7. Germline assignment: CDR1 SNHLY and CDR2 FYNNEI. This CDR3 is 15 amino acids long. CDR3 sequence (DNA): TGTGCCAGCAGTGATCGAAGCGGGAGGGGGAACGAGCAGTACTTC. This encodes CASSDRSGRGNEQYF.

With regard to this clonotype: A much larger clone is a single base away; this may be a read error. This chain connects TRBV2 to TRBJ2-1, with 7 nucleotides matching TRBD2. The CDR3 runs to 14 residues. CDR1 is SNHLY and CDR2 is FYNNEI in the germline V gene. The J segment lost 6 bases and the V segment lost 10 bases, leaving 12 bases of the junction unmatched. CDR3 residues: CATEAGRPSNEQFF. Here the CDR3 DNA reads TGTGCCACAGAAGCGGGAAGGCCAAGCAATGAGCAGTTCTTC.

This clonotype was seen repeatedly, ten times or more. The V gene is TRBV12-3 or TRBV12-4, the J gene TRBJ1-5; D gene uncertain. The CDR3 totals 12 residues. The V end was cut by 3 bases, the J end by 5 bases, with 5 bases between. The CDR3 here is CASSFFDQPQHF. CDR3 DNA sequence: TGTGCCAGCAGTTTTTTCGATCAGCCCCAGCATTTT.

There are a few counts of this clonotype. The chain has TRBV6-1 and TRBJ2-7; D unclear. The CDR3 is 14 residues long. The V end was cut by 0 bases, the J end by 5 bases, with 11 bases between. CDR1 MNHNS and CDR2 SASEGT come from the germline V gene. CDR3 sequence reads: CASSEAYLLDEQYF. The CDR3 nucleotides read TGTGCCAGCAGTGAAGCGTACTTATTGGACGAGCAGTACTTC.

This clonotype was detected ten times or more. The rearrangement joins TRBV5-1 to TRBJ2-3, with 7 bases matching TRBD2. The CDR3 is 16 residues long. Per the germline V gene, CDR1 is SGHRS and CDR2 is YFSETQ. V dropped 0 bases and J dropped 3; count of bases not matched to a gene: 7. Written as DNA, the CDR3 is TGCGCCAGCAGCTTGGCGGCTAGCGGTCTTACAGATACGCAGTATTTT. Translating gives CASSLAASGLTDTQYF.

This clonotype has ten or more counts. CDR3: CASSAGTGGAGYPSETQYF. In DNA, the CDR3 is TGTGCCAGTAGTGCAGGGACAGGGGGCGCCGGGTATCCTTCCGAGACCCAGTACTTC. The chain recombines TRBV19 with TRBJ2-5; 12 nucleotides line up with TRBD1. From germline, CDR1 is LNHDA and CDR2 SQIVND (reference sequence). J gave up 5 bases and V 5 bases, and 18 bases lay outside the gene matches. The CDR3 extends over 19 amino acids.

This clonotype occurred a few times. The CDR3 loop is CASSPIGPQNTEAFF. CDR3 coding DNA: TGTGCCAGCAGCCCCATTGGGCCGCAGAACACTGAAGCTTTCTTT. The rearrangement links TRBV5-5 to TRBJ1-1; D is unclear. CDR3 length: 15 amino acids. In germline, CDR1 is SGHKS, CDR2 YYEKEE (reference sequence). The germline V and J ends were trimmed by 4 bases and 1 base, with 14 bases remaining between them.

The chain joins TRBV14 to TRBJ2-1; the D is unclear. CDR3 length: 17 residues. Trimming shortened V by 4 bases and J by 0 bases, and 16 bases separated the two germline ends. Germline V lookup: CDR1 SGHDN, CDR2 FVKESK. In nucleotides, the CDR3 is TGTGCCAGCAGCCTCCCCACAGCATTTAGCTCCTACAATGAGCAGTTCTTC. Its protein is CASSLPTAFSSYNEQFF.

This clonotype showed up many times. The V call is TRBV11-2, the J call TRBJ2-1, with 7 bases aligning to TRBD2. This CDR3 comprises 15 residues. Germline-derived CDR1 and CDR2 are SGHAT and FQNNGV. Germline trimming cut 6 bases from V and 5 bases from J; bases unmatched to any gene: 10. This CDR3 is CASRSPGGRNNEQFF. The DNA for the CDR3 is TGTGCCAGCAGATCTCCGGGCGGGAGAAACAATGAGCAGTTCTTC.

In this sample, this clonotype turned up many times. The V and J genes are TRBV9 and TRBJ2-7, with 8 bases fitting TRBD1. Germline CDR1 is SGDLS and CDR2 is YYNGEE. Losses at the gene ends were 4 bases for V and 5 bases for J; bases not matched to a gene: 11. The CDR3 runs to 15 residues. Here the CDR3 reads CASSPNRQGSHEQYF. CDR3 coding DNA: TGTGCCAGCAGCCCTAATAGACAGGGGTCCCACGAGCAGTACTTC.

This clonotype was counted at least ten times. V gene TRBV5-1 combines with J gene TRBJ2-2, with 7 bases matching TRBD1. Germline values: CDR1 SGHRS, CDR2 YFSETQ. CDR3 length: 16 amino acids. V was pared by 4 bases and J by 0 bases, with 6 bases of the junction left unmatched. The CDR3 is CASSLPGTANTGELFF. The CDR3 nucleotides are TGCGCCAGCAGCCTTCCCGGGACAGCGAACACCGGGGAGCTGTTTTTT.

The chain links TRBV6-1 to TRBJ1-2; the D is unclear. Deletions cut 7 bases from V and 4 bases from J, with 28 bases between. CDR1 is MNHNS, CDR2 SASEGT, per germline. The CDR3 covers 18 residues. CDR3 coding DNA: TGTGCCAGCATCAAATCCATCATGGGTTCGACGGAGGGCTATGGCTACACCTTC. Translated: CASIKSIMGSTEGYGYTF.

This clonotype was counted many times. V is TRBV6-2 or TRBV6-3 and J is TRBJ2-7, with 7 bases matching TRBD2. Germline V CDR1 and CDR2: MNHEY, SVGEGT. CDR3 size: 14 residues. V lost 0 bases and J lost 4; bases outside the gene matches: 3. CDR3 DNA: TGTGCCAGCAGTTACTCCGCTAGCGGTTACGAGCAGTACTTC. Encoded protein: CASSYSASGYEQYF.

This clonotype appeared many times. The V call is TRBV27, the J call TRBJ1-2; unclear D gene. The ends were cut back, 6 bases at V and 8 bases at J, with 16 bases in the middle. The CDR3 consists of 13 residues. Germline V gene data show CDR1 as MNHEY and CDR2 as SMNVEV (reference sequence). The CDR3 is CASSSGPQWGYTF. The CDR3 nucleotides are TGTGCCAGCAGCTCCGGGCCCCAATGGGGCTACACCTTC.

This clonotype was recorded at least ten times. The chain joins TRBV7-2 to TRBJ2-1; 10 bases match TRBD2. V was clipped by 4 bases and J by 8 bases; unmatched bases: 11. Germline assignment: CDR1 SGHTA and CDR2 FQGNSA. This CDR3 comprises 16 residues. CDR3 sequence (DNA): TGTGCCAGCAGCTCCCGACTAGCGGGTCCATTGGATGAGCAGTTCTTC. Its protein product is CASSSRLAGPLDEQFF.

Worth noting for this clonotype: Given a much more abundant clone one base away, this may be a read error. The V call is TRBV19, the J call TRBJ2-1; tentatively, D is TRBD1 (6 bases). Trimming took 5 bases from V and 2 from J, leaving 19 bases between them. The CDR3 runs to 17 residues. The V gene's germline CDR1 is LNHDA and CDR2 SQIVND (reference sequence). The DNA of the CDR3 is TGTGCCAGTAGTGTGGCCCCACTAGGGGGAGCCTACAATGAGCAGTTCTTC. This codes for CASSVAPLGGAYNEQFF.

V usage is TRBV5-4 and J usage is TRBJ2-3, with D maybe TRBD2 (6 bases). This CDR3 contains 15 residues. V gave up 4 bases and J gave up 1 base, with 13 bases separating them. Germline assignment: CDR1 SGHNT and CDR2 YYREEE (reference sequence). CDR3: CASSPEGLGTDTQYF. The CDR3, as DNA: TGTGCCAGCAGCCCGGAGGGCCTGGGCACAGATACGCAGTATTTT.

This clonotype was seen repeatedly, ten times or more. The chain links TRBV7-8 to TRBJ2-5; 14 bases are shared with TRBD2. V trimming: 6 bases; J trimming: 1 base; junction bases outside the gene matches: 7. Germline V CDR1 and CDR2: SGHVS, FQNEAQ. The CDR3 loop spans 17 amino acids. CDR3 coding DNA: TGTGCCAGCAGTCGACTAGCGGGAGGGCCAGGCCAAGAGACCCAGTACTTC. Translation gives CASSRLAGGPGQETQYF.

At least ten counts were recorded for this clonotype. The chain combines TRBV12-3 or TRBV12-4 with TRBJ1-5; D is unclear. V was trimmed by 4 bases and J by 1 base, leaving 14 bases between them. CDR3 length: 16 residues. This CDR3 is CASSYPVVGSNQPQHF. The CDR3 DNA is TGTGCCAGCAGTTACCCGGTTGTTGGCAGCAATCAGCCCCAGCATTTT.

This clonotype turned up a few times. CDR3 DNA sequence: TGTGCCAGCTCACCAATAGCGCTGATTTCTGCCACAGATACGCAGTATTTT. Its protein is CASSPIALISATDTQYF. The chain uses TRBV18 and TRBJ2-3, with D possibly TRBD2 on 5 matching bases. The CDR3 length is 17 residues. The V end lost 2 bases, the J end lost 2 bases, and 17 bases lay between the germline ends. Germline V gives CDR1 KGHSH, CDR2 LQKENI.

This clonotype has ten or more counts. The chain uses TRBV28 and TRBJ2-5; 7 bases line up with TRBD2. The germline gives CDR1 MDHEN, CDR2 SYDVKM. The CDR3 spans 15 residues. The junction had 5 bases not matched to a gene; V was cut back by 3 bases and J by 1 base. CDR3 protein: CASSFGRGVQETQYF. DNA of the CDR3: TGTGCCAGCAGTTTTGGGAGGGGTGTCCAAGAGACCCAGTACTTC.

On this clonotype: A read error is possible here, since a much larger clone lies one base away. The chain links TRBV7-3 to TRBJ2-7; TRBD1 or TRBD2 may be the D gene (5 bases each). Trimming pared 0 bases from V and 3 bases from J, leaving 15 bases between. This CDR3 contains 16 residues. Germline V gives CDR1 SGHTA, CDR2 FQGTGA. CDR3 bases: TGTGCCAGCAGCTTAACTGGCAGGGACGGTTTCTACGAGCAGTACTTC. It encodes CASSLTGRDGFYEQYF.

This clonotype was seen more than once but under ten times. V gene TRBV6-5 combines with J gene TRBJ2-1; TRBD1 is a possible D gene (6 bases). This CDR3 region has 15 residues. Per germline, CDR1 MNHEY and CDR2 SVGAGI. Trimming cost V 3 bases and J 2 bases, with 11 bases left between them. The CDR3 sequence: CASSYNRDTYNEQFF. The CDR3 region has the DNA TGTGCCAGCAGTTATAACAGGGATACCTACAATGAGCAGTTCTTC.

The chain recombines TRBV7-2 with TRBJ1-1, with 7 bases matching TRBD1. V lost 5 bases, J lost 10 bases, and 13 bases stayed unmatched. The CDR3 sequence is 14 residues long. Germline values: CDR1 SGHTA, CDR2 FQGNSA. DNA for the CDR3: TGTGCCAGCAGCCCCCGGACAGGAGACCCTGGAGCTTTCTTT. Amino acids: CASSPRTGDPGAFF.

This clonotype came up many times. The rearrangement joins TRBV7-9 to TRBJ1-1; D ambiguous. From germline, CDR1 is SEHNR and CDR2 FQNEAQ (reference sequence). This CDR3 has 15 amino acids. V lost 6 bases, J lost 3 bases, and 17 bases lay in between. In nucleotides, the CDR3 is TGTGCCAGCAGAGGGATTACCCGTGGGTACACTGAAGCTTTCTTT. Protein product: CASRGITRGYTEAFF.

At least ten counts were recorded for this clonotype. The V and J genes are TRBV19 and TRBJ1-1; D ambiguous. Germline V CDR1 and CDR2: LNHDA, SQIVND (reference sequence). The ends were cut back, 8 bases at V and 6 bases at J, with 19 bases in the middle. The CDR3 has 14 amino acids. CDR3 protein: CASLALDLGSEAFF. CDR3 DNA sequence: TGTGCCAGTCTGGCTTTGGATCTAGGGTCTGAAGCTTTCTTT. The full variable domain, rest sourced from reference TRBV19 and TRBJ1-1, is DGGITQSPKYLFRKEGQNVTLSCEQNLNHDAMYWYRQDPGQGLRLIYYSQIVNDFQKGDIAEGYSVSREKKESFPLTVTSAQKNPTAFYLCASLALDLGSEAFFGQGTRLTVV.

The rearrangement links TRBV5-4 to TRBJ1-1; 9 bases map to TRBD1. J gave up 6 bases and V 4 bases, and 7 bases lay outside the gene matches. CDR3 size: 14 residues. Germline CDR1 reads SGHNT; CDR2 reads YYREEE (reference sequence). CDR3 sequence (DNA): TGTGCCAGCAGCCGGGGACAGGGAATATCTGAAGCTTTCTTT. Translating it yields CASSRGQGISEAFF.